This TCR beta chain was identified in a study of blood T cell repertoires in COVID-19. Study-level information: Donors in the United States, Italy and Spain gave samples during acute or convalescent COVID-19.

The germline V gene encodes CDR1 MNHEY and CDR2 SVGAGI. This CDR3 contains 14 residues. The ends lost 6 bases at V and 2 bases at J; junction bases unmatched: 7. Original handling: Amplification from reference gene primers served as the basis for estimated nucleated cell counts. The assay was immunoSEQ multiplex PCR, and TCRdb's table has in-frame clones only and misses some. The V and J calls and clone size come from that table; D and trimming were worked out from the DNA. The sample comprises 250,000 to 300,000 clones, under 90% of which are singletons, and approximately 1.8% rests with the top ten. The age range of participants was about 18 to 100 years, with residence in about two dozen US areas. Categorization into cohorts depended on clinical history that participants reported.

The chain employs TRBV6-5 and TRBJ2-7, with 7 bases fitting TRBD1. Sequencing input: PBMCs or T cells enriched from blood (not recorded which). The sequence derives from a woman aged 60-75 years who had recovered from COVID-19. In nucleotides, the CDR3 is TGTGCCAGCAGCTTCCGGGACAGTACCTACGAGCAGTACTTC. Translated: CASSFRDSTYEQYF.